These 25 T cell receptor beta chains were all obtained from the same sample, sequenced in a study of cytomegalovirus exposure and HLA in healthy donors. Primers: 60 Vbeta forward and 13 Jbeta reverse. Sequencing was performed with immunoSEQ multiplex PCR; in TCRdb, only in-frame clones are kept and a portion is missing. The sample records 150,000 to 200,000 clones, over 70% being singletons. What was sequenced was PBMCs. The receptors shown here come from a female donor in good health and CMV-seronegative.

Only one count was recorded for this clone. This chain uses TRBV7-3 with TRBJ2-2, with 11 bases that match TRBD2. This CDR3 region has 19 residues. CDR1 SGHTA and CDR2 FQGTGA come from the germline V gene. Trimming at V came to 2 bases and at J to 1 base, leaving 9 bases not matched to a gene. CDR3 in amino acids: CASSLYASGRWVNTGELFF. The CDR3 DNA sequence: TGTGCCAGCAGCTTATATGCTAGCGGGAGGTGGGTGAACACCGGGGAGCTGTTTTTT. The variable domain in full, completed from reference TRBV7-3 and TRBJ2-2, reads GAGVSQTPSNKVTEKGKYVELRCDPISGHTALYWYRQSLGQGPEFLIYFQGTGAADDSGLPNDRFFAVRPEGSVSTLKIQRTERGDSAVYLCASSLYASGRWVNTGELFFGEGSRLTVL.

The chain employs TRBV7-6 and TRBJ2-7; possible D gene TRBD1, 5 bases. Deletions cut 2 bases from V and 0 bases from J, with 8 bases between. This CDR3 is built from 14 residues. Per the germline V gene, CDR1 is SGHVS and CDR2 is FNYEAQ. CDR3 DNA sequence: TGTGCCAGCAGCTTACAAGACAGCTCCTACGAGCAGTACTTC. Its protein product is CASSLQDSSYEQYF.

The chain is built from TRBV5-4 and TRBJ1-1, with TRBD1 matching over 8 bases. CDR1 and CDR2 (germline): SGHNT, YYREEE (reference sequence). V shed 4 bases, J shed 6 bases, and the junction held 8 bases outside the gene matches. The CDR3 runs 14 residues. CDR3 sequence reads: CASSIQGVKAEAFF. CDR3 nucleotide sequence: TGTGCCAGCAGCATACAGGGGGTGAAGGCTGAAGCTTTCTTT.

The sample holds a few counts of this clone. The chain recombines TRBV19 with TRBJ2-1; 7 positions agree with TRBD2. J was trimmed by 7 bases and V by 2 bases; bases with no gene match: 8. In germline, CDR1 is LNHDA, CDR2 SQIVND (reference sequence). The CDR3 has 15 residues. The CDR3 DNA reads as TGTGCCAGTAGTATAAGGGGCGGGAGAGGAAATGAGCAGTTCTTC. This encodes CASSIRGGRGNEQFF. The full variable domain, in which reference TRBV19 and TRBJ2-1 provide the parts outside the CDR3, is DGGITQSPKYLFRKEGQNVTLSCEQNLNHDAMYWYRQDPGQGLRLIYYSQIVNDFQKGDIAEGYSVSREKKESFPLTVTSAQKNPTAFYLCASSIRGGRGNEQFFGPGTRLTVL.

V usage is TRBV11-2 and J usage is TRBJ1-5, with TRBD1 identical over 10 bases. This CDR3 contains 16 residues. V was clipped by 0 bases and J by 4 bases; unmatched bases: 3. Germline values: CDR1 SGHAT, CDR2 FQNNGV. The chain's CDR3 is CASSLDGTGANQPQHF. Here the CDR3 DNA reads TGTGCCAGCAGCTTAGATGGGACAGGGGCGAATCAGCCCCAGCATTTT.

This clone has only one observation. The chain is built from TRBV7-8 and TRBJ2-2; 7 bases line up with TRBD2. This CDR3 is built from 18 residues. The junction had 17 bases not matched to a gene; V was cut back by 4 bases and J by 6 bases. In germline, CDR1 is SGHVS, CDR2 FQNEAQ. DNA for the CDR3: TGTGCCAGCAGCTCCCGGGGTAGCGGGTCTCTGTCAGCCGGGGAGCTGTTTTTT. This encodes CASSSRGSGSLSAGELFF. The full variable domain, in which reference TRBV7-8 and TRBJ2-2 provide the parts outside the CDR3, is GAGVSQSPRYKVAKRGQDVALRCDPISGHVSLFWYQQALGQGPEFLTYFQNEAQLDKSGLPSDRFFAERPEGSVSTLKIQRTQQEDSAVYLCASSSRGSGSLSAGELFFGEGSRLTVL.

The V call is TRBV7-9, the J call TRBJ2-7; a possible D gene is TRBD2 (6 bases). V was trimmed by 5 bases and J by 7 bases, leaving 27 bases between them. Looked up from germline, CDR1 is SEHNR and CDR2 is FQNEAQ (reference sequence). The CDR3 runs 17 residues. The CDR3 DNA is TGTGCCAGCAGCCAAAGACATTGGCTCTATCTTGGGGGGGAGCAGTACTTC. Amino acids: CASSQRHWLYLGGEQYF.

The genes are TRBV7-9 and TRBJ1-2, with 7 bases matching TRBD1. The length of the CDR3 is 15 residues. Trimming took 1 base from V and 2 from J; bases not matched to a gene: 4. Germline CDR1 reads SEHNR; CDR2 reads FQNEAQ (reference sequence). The DNA for the CDR3 is TGTGCCAGCAGCTTAGTGACAGGGTCAAACTATGGCTACACCTTC. Amino acids: CASSLVTGSNYGYTF.

The chain links TRBV18 to TRBJ1-2; weak D call: TRBD1 (5 bases). The CDR3 runs to 13 residues. The V gene lost 3 bases and the J gene lost 7 bases, with 12 bases spanning the gap. CDR1 and CDR2 (germline): KGHSH, LQKENI. The CDR3 loop is CASSPGGRSGYTF. The CDR3 DNA is TGTGCCAGCTCACCGGGGGGGAGAAGTGGCTACACCTTC. The full variable domain, completed using reference TRBV18 and TRBJ1-2, is NAGVMQNPRHLVRRRGQEARLRCSPMKGHSHVYWYRQLPEEGLKFMVYLQKENIIDESGMPKERFSAEFPKEGPSILRIQQVVRGDSAAYFCASSPGGRSGYTFGSGTRLTVV.

There are a few counts of this clone. Other DNA sequences in the sample encode the same CDR3. The chain uses TRBV6-6 and TRBJ2-7; 7 positions agree with TRBD2. Germline CDR1 and CDR2: MNHNY and SVGAGI (reference sequence). The CDR3 is made up of 15 amino acids. Trimming at V came to 0 bases and at J to 2 bases, leaving 4 bases not matched to a gene. The CDR3 spells CASSYSPGGPYEQYF. CDR3 nucleotide sequence: TGTGCCAGCAGTTACTCCCCGGGAGGTCCCTACGAGCAGTACTTC.

The rearrangement joins TRBV2 to TRBJ2-1; perhaps TRBD2 as D (6 bases). Per germline, CDR1 SNHLY and CDR2 FYNNEI. V was pared by 6 bases and J by 4 bases, with 16 bases between. The CDR3 spans 15 residues. Here the CDR3 DNA reads TGTGCCAGCAGCGCCGACAGCGGGTCGTACAATGAGCAGTTCTTC. Protein sequence: CASSADSGSYNEQFF.

The chain uses TRBV5-1 and TRBJ1-6; a possible D gene is TRBD1 (6 bases). This CDR3 has 14 residues. With 4 bases removed from V and 9 bases from J, the gap between germline ends came to 14 bases. Germline CDR1 reads SGHRS; CDR2 reads YFSETQ. The CDR3 reads CASSQTGQGSPLHF. The CDR3 nucleotides read TGCGCCAGCAGCCAGACAGGTCAGGGTTCACCCCTCCACTTT. The full variable domain, its missing parts supplied by reference TRBV5-1 and TRBJ1-6, is KAGVTQTPRYLIKTRGQQVTLSCSPISGHRSVSWYQQTPGQGLQFLFEYFSETQRNKGNFPGRFSGRQFSNSRSEMNVSTLELGDSALYLCASSQTGQGSPLHFGNGTRLTVT.

This clone has a single count. The chain combines TRBV6-6 with TRBJ2-7; no clear D gene. The CDR3 extends over 14 amino acids. Germline assignment: CDR1 MNHNY and CDR2 SVGAGI (reference sequence). V lost 2 bases to trimming and J lost 2 bases, with 10 bases between them. The CDR3 sequence: CASSYRAEAYEQYF. The CDR3 region has the DNA TGTGCCAGCAGTTACAGAGCAGAGGCCTACGAGCAGTACTTC.

This chain connects TRBV7-8 to TRBJ1-2; TRBD1 is a possible D gene (6 bases). Germline CDR1 reads SGHVS; CDR2 reads FQNEAQ. V lost 4 bases to trimming and J lost 3 bases, with 15 bases between them. This CDR3 has 15 amino acids. CDR3 coding DNA: TGTGCCAGCAGCTCCTCAGGCAGGGGATACTATGGCTACACCTTC. It translates to CASSSSGRGYYGYTF.

The genes are TRBV23-1 and TRBJ2-3; TRBD2 matches at 14 bases. TRBV23-1 belongs to the ORF category, with a function that is uncertain. The CDR3 has 19 residues. After removal of 4 bases from V and 0 bases from J, the junction contained 9 bases not matched to a gene. The CDR3 DNA follows: TGCGCCAGCAGTCCCCCAGGACTAGCGGGGGGCGTTAGCACAGATACGCAGTATTTT. Its translation: CASSPPGLAGGVSTDTQYF.

The chain joins TRBV29-1 to TRBJ1-2; TRBD1 matches at 7 bases. The V gene end was trimmed by 4 bases and the J gene end by 3 bases; junction bases not matched to a gene: 2. The germline V gene encodes CDR1 SQVTM and CDR2 ANQGSEA. The CDR3 length is 12 residues. Written as DNA, the CDR3 is TGCAGCGTTGGGACAGGCTACTATGGCTACACCTTC. The encoded protein is CSVGTGYYGYTF.

The chain joins TRBV11-2 to TRBJ2-1, with 12 nucleotides matching TRBD2. This CDR3 is 15 amino acids long. CDR1 is SGHAT and CDR2 is FQNNGV in the germline V gene. After removal of 5 bases from V and 9 bases from J, the junction contained 8 bases not matched to a gene. The CDR3 sequence is CASSETSGSLGEQFF. CDR3 nucleotide sequence: TGTGCCAGCAGCGAGACTAGCGGGAGTTTGGGTGAGCAGTTCTTC.

The gene calls are TRBV18 and TRBJ1-1, with D possibly being TRBD1 (6 bases). V dropped 4 bases and J dropped 6 bases, with 15 bases sitting between them. This CDR3 has 14 residues. CDR1 and CDR2 (germline): KGHSH, LQKENI. The chain's CDR3 is CASSRREQGAEAFF. The CDR3 DNA sequence: TGTGCCAGCTCACGTAGGGAACAGGGCGCTGAAGCTTTCTTT.

The CDR3 spells CASGLGPNYGYTF. CDR3 DNA sequence: TGTGCCAGCGGACTAGGGCCCAACTATGGCTACACCTTC. The V and J genes are TRBV28 and TRBJ1-2, with D uncertain. With 8 bases removed from V and 2 bases from J, the gap between germline ends came to 12 bases. This CDR3 has 13 residues. Germline V gene lookup returns CDR1 MDHEN and CDR2 SYDVKM.

This clone was detected a few times. The chain recombines TRBV19 with TRBJ2-4; 8 nucleotides align to TRBD1. This CDR3 has 16 residues. Germline V gives CDR1 LNHDA, CDR2 SQIVND (reference sequence). V shed 6 bases, J shed 2 bases, and the junction held 9 bases outside the gene matches. The CDR3 bases are TGTGCCAGTAGCAAACCAGGGGGCGATACCAAAAACATTCAGTACTTC. It yields the protein CASSKPGGDTKNIQYF.

This sequence joins TRBV2 and TRBJ2-6; TRBD1 might be the D (6 bases). The CDR3 consists of 17 residues. Germline V gene data show CDR1 as SNHLY and CDR2 as FYNNEI. Trimming took 8 bases from V and 2 from J, leaving 19 bases between them. The CDR3 bases are TGTGCCAGCGAAGGGGCAGGACAGTTAGCTGGGGCCAACGTCCTGACTTTC. This translates into CASEGAGQLAGANVLTF.

The chain links TRBV7-3 to TRBJ2-6, with D perhaps TRBD1 (6 bases). The CDR3 loop spans 15 amino acids. The V and J ends lost 9 bases and 0 bases respectively, with 12 bases between them. The V gene's germline CDR1 is SGHTA and CDR2 FQGTGA. The CDR3 bases are TGTGCCAGTTCCGGGACACTCTCTGGGGCCAACGTCCTGACTTTC. This sequence encodes CASSGTLSGANVLTF. The complete variable domain, with remaining parts taken from reference TRBV7-3 and TRBJ2-6, reads GAGVSQTPSNKVTEKGKYVELRCDPISGHTALYWYRQSLGQGPEFLIYFQGTGAADDSGLPNDRFFAVRPEGSVSTLKIQRTERGDSAVYLCASSGTLSGANVLTFGAGSRLTVL.

V usage is TRBV28 and J usage is TRBJ1-2; 7 positions match TRBD1. CDR1 is MDHEN and CDR2 is SYDVKM in the germline V gene. J lost 1 base, V lost 8 bases, and 4 bases had no gene match. The CDR3 has 13 amino acids. CDR3 nucleotide sequence: TGTGCCAGCTTGGGACAGAATAACTATGGCTACACCTTC. Translation: CASLGQNNYGYTF.

This chain links TRBV28 with TRBJ2-7, with 8 positions matching TRBD2. The CDR3 totals 16 residues. CDR1 is MDHEN, CDR2 SYDVKM, per germline. V shed 5 bases and J 2 bases; nucleotides not matched to a gene: 11. CDR3 region: CASSDRTSLIPYEQYF. DNA for the CDR3: TGTGCCAGCAGTGACCGGACTAGCCTAATCCCCTACGAGCAGTACTTC.

J is TRBJ2-5 and V is TRBV9; the D gene is possibly TRBD1 (5 bases). The germline V gene has CDR1 SGDLS and CDR2 YYNGEE. The CDR3 has 15 amino acids. V lost 2 bases to trimming and J lost 1 base, with 12 bases between them. This CDR3 is CASSVFDSPQETQYF. The CDR3 DNA is TGTGCCAGCAGCGTTTTCGACAGCCCCCAAGAGACCCAGTACTTC.